The clone carrying this T cell receptor beta chain rates as medium-sized (0.01 to 0.1%). No antigen is known for it. This CDR3 comprises 10 residues. V was pared by 8 bases and J by 11 bases, with 12 bases between. Study-level findings and limits: Naive CD4+ cells shared about 13% of tumor Treg sequences. The TCR gene usage of tumor memory CD4+ T cells clustered together with blood and lymph node memory CD4+ cells and with lymph node naive CD4+ cells.

Adaptor-ligated barcode primers were used to amplify TRBV12-4/TRBJ1-2 clonotypes. TCRdb reanalysed the multiplex PCR reads using MiXCR and keeps one entry per CDR3 protein. Among over 1,000 distinct CDR3 sequences listed, 30% to 35% were seen once. The specimen sequenced was memory CD4+ T cells sorted from blood. Subset of the sample: memory CD4+ T cells, CD4+CD45RO+CD25-. This receptor was identified in a female donor with breast cancer. This sequence joins TRBV12-3 or TRBV12-4 and TRBJ1-2; D not certain. The CDR3 reads CASSPGPYTF. DNA for the CDR3: TGTGCCAGCTCCCCAGGACCTTACACCTTC.